The 13 T cell receptor beta chains listed next were all sequenced from one sample in a study of beta chain features in type 1 diabetes. The whole isolated RNA underwent reverse transcription, so sequencing captured expressed TCRB transcripts. TCRdb keeps only in-frame clones here, not all; method: immunoSEQ multiplex PCR. The sample lists fewer than 250,000 clones, roughly an eighth occurring once. Material: naive CD4+ T cells from blood. The origin of the receptors is a woman aged 40 to 55 in good health.

This clone was counted only a few times. This chain joins TRBV7-2 and TRBJ1-2; D might be TRBD1 (5 bases). The CDR3 runs 15 residues. The V gene's germline CDR1 is SGHTA and CDR2 FQGNSA. The V and J ends lost 1 base and 0 bases respectively, with 9 bases between them. CDR3: CASSLGGGTNYGYTF. The CDR3 DNA sequence: TGTGCCAGCAGCTTAGGGGGGGGTACTAACTATGGCTACACCTTC.

This clone was counted only a few times. The chain couples TRBV5-4 to TRBJ2-7; 7 bases match TRBD1. Germline lookup yields CDR1 SGHNT and CDR2 YYREEE (reference sequence). The CDR3 has 15 amino acids. V lost 2 bases to trimming and J lost 2 bases; unmatched junction nucleotides: 7. The CDR3 spells CASSLYTGQPYEQYF. In nucleotides, the CDR3 is TGTGCCAGCAGCTTATATACGGGACAGCCCTACGAGCAGTACTTC.

This sequence joins TRBV10-1 and TRBJ2-7; maybe TRBD1 (6 bases). Germline CDR1 and CDR2: WNHNN and SYGVQD (reference sequence). Trimming shortened V by 6 bases and J by 0 bases, and 9 bases separated the two germline ends. This CDR3 is 13 amino acids long. This chain's CDR3 is CASSRGFSYEQYF. In nucleotides, the CDR3 is TGCGCCAGCAGCAGGGGTTTCTCCTACGAGCAGTACTTC.

The chain couples TRBV9 to TRBJ2-7; TRBD1 matches 11 bases. The V and J ends lost 4 bases and 2 bases, in that order; junction bases with no gene match: 2. The CDR3 has 14 residues. Per the germline V gene, CDR1 is SGDLS and CDR2 is YYNGEE. DNA for the CDR3: TGTGCCAGCAGCTTGGGACAGGGGGCCTACGAGCAGTACTTC. This sequence encodes CASSLGQGAYEQYF.

This clone was observed at least ten times. The chain employs TRBV7-2 and TRBJ2-5, with TRBD2 matching 11 bases. Per germline, CDR1 SGHTA and CDR2 FQGNSA. V gave up 5 bases and J gave up 4 bases; unmatched junction bases: 3. This CDR3 comprises 14 residues. The CDR3 is CASSILAGVETQYF. For the CDR3, the DNA is TGTGCCAGCAGCATACTAGCGGGGGTAGAGACCCAGTACTTC.

The CDR3: CASSFRGGVQETQYF. DNA of the CDR3: TGCGCCAGCAGCTTCAGGGGTGGGGTCCAAGAGACCCAGTACTTC. This chain links TRBV5-1 with TRBJ2-5; TRBD1 might be the D (6 bases). The CDR3 extends over 15 amino acids. In germline, CDR1 is SGHRS, CDR2 YFSETQ. Deletions cut 2 bases from V and 1 base from J, with 12 bases between.

The rearrangement uses TRBV7-8 and TRBJ1-2, with TRBD1 matching over 8 bases. The length of the CDR3 is 19 residues. Germline V gives CDR1 SGHVS, CDR2 FQNEAQ. Trimming at V came to 4 bases and at J to 0 bases, leaving 16 bases not matched to a gene. The CDR3 region is CASSYSGDRWSGSNYGYTF. CDR3 coding DNA: TGTGCCAGCAGCTACTCAGGGGACAGGTGGTCGGGATCTAACTATGGCTACACCTTC.

The chain uses TRBV5-1 and TRBJ1-2, with TRBD1 identical over 10 bases. V shed 5 bases and J 7 bases; nucleotides not matched to a gene: 11. CDR3 length: 15 residues. Germline V gene sequence: CDR1 SGHRS, CDR2 YFSETQ. CDR3 residues: CASSSTRQGARGYTF. Here the CDR3 DNA reads TGCGCCAGCAGTAGTACTCGACAGGGGGCGCGTGGCTACACCTTC.

There are a few counts of this clone. This chain uses TRBV11-2 with TRBJ1-5, with D maybe TRBD1 (5 bases). The germline V and J ends were trimmed by 5 bases and 7 bases, with 12 bases remaining between them. The germline CDR1 and CDR2 sequences are SGHAT and FQNNGV. The CDR3 spans 13 residues. This CDR3 reads CASSQPGGQPQHF. The CDR3 region has the DNA TGTGCCAGCAGCCAACCCGGGGGGCAGCCCCAGCATTTT.

This clone occurred a few times. The chain combines TRBV27 with TRBJ2-7; the D gene is possibly TRBD1 (5 bases). Germline V CDR1 and CDR2: MNHEY, SMNVEV (reference sequence). Trimming left V 2 bases short and J 2 bases short, with 7 bases between. The CDR3 extends over 13 amino acids. This CDR3 is CASSLQGTYEQYF. Written as DNA, the CDR3 is TGTGCCAGCAGTTTACAGGGAACCTACGAGCAGTACTTC.

The sample holds a few counts of this clone. The CDR3 region has the DNA TGTGCCAGCGGGCCGGGGGTACAGGGGGAGACCCAGTACTTC. Translating gives CASGPGVQGETQYF. V gene TRBV7-2 combines with J gene TRBJ2-5; D may be TRBD1 (7 bases). Between the trimmed V and J ends, which lost 8 bases and 5 bases, there was a span of 18 bases. The germline V gene has CDR1 SGHTA and CDR2 FQGNSA. The length of the CDR3 is 14 residues.

A few counts support this clone. This sequence joins TRBV5-1 and TRBJ2-1, with 7 bases fitting TRBD1. The CDR3 sequence is 17 residues long. Germline CDR1 and CDR2: SGHRS and YFSETQ. V lost 4 bases and J lost 0; bases outside the gene matches: 10. The CDR3 DNA reads as TGCGCCAGCAGCCGCAAACAGGACAGGAGCTCCTACAATGAGCAGTTCTTC. This sequence encodes CASSRKQDRSSYNEQFF.

This clone was observed a few times. The chain carries TRBV9 and TRBJ2-7, with a weak D call TRBD1 (7 bases). Trimming cost V 6 bases and J 6 bases, with 31 bases left between them. The CDR3 has 18 amino acids. Germline values: CDR1 SGDLS, CDR2 YYNGEE. CDR3 coding DNA: TGTGCCAGCATCCGCGCCAACCACAGGGGAAGGCGCGGGGTCGAGCAGTACTTC. This sequence encodes CASIRANHRGRRGVEQYF.